The next 26 T cell receptor beta chains were all read from a single sample in a study of cytomegalovirus exposure and HLA in healthy donors. Primers for the PCR totalled 60 Vbeta and 13 Jbeta. Sequencing used immunoSEQ multiplex PCR; TCRdb keeps in-frame clones, though not all of them. This sample has some 180,000 clones, with approximately 73% found just once. Sequences were obtained from PBMCs. These receptors were taken from a woman in her twenties or thirties in good health and CMV-seropositive.

The V call is TRBV5-8, the J call TRBJ2-3; TRBD2 agrees at 8 bases. The CDR3 length is 16 residues. V lost 4 bases to trimming and J lost 3 bases; unmatched junction nucleotides: 10. The germline V gene has CDR1 SGHTS and CDR2 YDEGEE. CDR3 amino acids: CASSPYGGVRTDTQYF. CDR3 DNA: TGTGCCAGCAGCCCCTACGGGGGGGTTAGGACAGATACGCAGTATTTT.

V is TRBV28 and J is TRBJ1-6; D is undetermined. CDR1 is MDHEN and CDR2 is SYDVKM in the germline V gene. The CDR3 has 12 residues. V was shortened by 6 bases and J by 18 bases, with 18 bases between the two germline ends. The CDR3 sequence: CASRPGNSLYHF. The CDR3 region has the DNA TGTGCCAGCAGGCCCGGAAACAGCCTGTACCACTTT.

V usage is TRBV11-3 and J usage is TRBJ2-1; the D is unclear. V was pared by 3 bases and J by 4 bases, with 7 bases between. Germline V gene data show CDR1 as SGHNT and CDR2 as YENEEA. CDR3 length: 13 amino acids. The CDR3 protein is CASSLRIYNEQFF. The CDR3 DNA sequence: TGTGCCAGCAGCTTGAGGATTTACAATGAGCAGTTCTTC.

There are a few counts of this clone. The J gene is TRBJ2-7, the V gene TRBV4-3, with D possibly TRBD1 on 6 matching bases. The CDR3 is 17 residues long. V lost 0 bases and J lost 0, with 15 bases in between. Germline loops: CDR1 LGHNA, CDR2 YSLEER. CDR3 sequence: CASSQEALTGPSYEQYF. The CDR3 DNA follows: TGCGCCAGCAGCCAAGAAGCCCTGACAGGACCCTCCTACGAGCAGTACTTC.

The chain is built from TRBV6-5 and TRBJ1-4; maybe TRBD1 (6 bases). The length of the CDR3 is 15 residues. Germline V gives CDR1 MNHEY, CDR2 SVGAGI. V lost 0 bases and J 7 bases, leaving 12 bases between the germline ends. CDR3 sequence (DNA): TGTGCCAGCAGTTACTCGGGGGCACAGAGTGAAAAACTGTTTTTT. Its translation is CASSYSGAQSEKLFF.

V gene TRBV28 combines with J gene TRBJ1-2; the D gene is possibly TRBD1 (5 bases). Trimming removed 3 bases at V and 4 bases at J, with 9 bases between. Germline V gives CDR1 MDHEN, CDR2 SYDVKM. This CDR3 is 13 amino acids long. The CDR3: CASSFQGTYGYTF. DNA for the CDR3: TGTGCCAGCAGTTTCCAGGGAACCTATGGCTACACCTTC.

This clone occurred a few times. The genes are TRBV27 and TRBJ1-4; possible D gene TRBD1, 5 bases. The CDR3 covers 14 residues. Per germline, CDR1 MNHEY and CDR2 SMNVEV (reference sequence). The V end lost 6 bases, the J end lost 2 bases, and 10 bases lay between the germline ends. This CDR3 is CASSRRGTNEKLFF. The DNA for the CDR3 is TGTGCCAGCAGCCGGAGGGGTACTAATGAAAAACTGTTTTTT.

The gene calls are TRBV5-6 and TRBJ2-7; D is perhaps TRBD1 (6 bases). This CDR3 is built from 15 residues. Per the germline V gene, CDR1 is SGHDT and CDR2 is YYEEEE. V lost 4 bases to trimming and J lost 1 base, with 15 bases between them. The CDR3 coding sequence is TGTGCCAGCAGCCCTATTTTGGACAGTTCCTACGAGCAGTACTTC. This translates into CASSPILDSSYEQYF.

This clone was counted only a few times. CDR3 loop: CASSALRTYEQYF. CDR3 coding DNA: TGTGCCAGTAGTGCCCTACGCACCTACGAGCAGTACTTC. This sequence joins TRBV19 and TRBJ2-7; no firm D call. V lost 5 bases and J lost 2, with 10 bases in between. Germline V gene data show CDR1 as LNHDA and CDR2 as SQIVND (reference sequence). This CDR3 contains 13 residues.

This clone was counted a few times. The J gene is TRBJ1-1, the V gene TRBV19; D is unclear. Per germline, CDR1 LNHDA and CDR2 SQIVND (reference sequence). The CDR3 runs 13 residues. Deletions cut 5 bases from V and 3 bases from J, with 10 bases between. CDR3 sequence: CASSVKSHTEAFF. The CDR3 DNA reads as TGTGCCAGTAGTGTCAAAAGCCACACTGAAGCTTTCTTT.

The J gene is TRBJ2-7, the V gene TRBV29-1; 8 bases fit TRBD1. Per the germline V gene, CDR1 is SQVTM and CDR2 is ANQGSEA. The CDR3 totals 15 residues. J was trimmed by 3 bases and V by 4 bases; bases with no gene match: 11. The CDR3 loop reads CSVGGRGQGNYEQYF. The CDR3 nucleotides read TGCAGCGTTGGAGGGAGAGGACAGGGCAACTACGAGCAGTACTTC.

This chain links TRBV2 with TRBJ1-2; tentatively, D is TRBD1 (6 bases). The CDR3 sequence is 14 residues long. Germline CDR1 and CDR2: SNHLY and FYNNEI. Deletions cut 8 bases from V and 4 bases from J, with 17 bases between. DNA for the CDR3: TGTGCCAGCTCCCTCCAGGGGCAAGGCTATGGCTACACCTTC. Translating it yields CASSLQGQGYGYTF.

This clone showed up just a few times. This chain connects TRBV5-4 to TRBJ2-7, with 9 positions matching TRBD2. The CDR3 is 14 amino acids. J gave up 5 bases and V 4 bases, and 7 bases lay outside the gene matches. Germline CDR1 and CDR2: SGHNT and YYREEE (reference sequence). CDR3 nucleotides: TGTGCCAGCAGCCGGGGACTAGCTCTGGACGAGCAGTACTTC. Translated, it gives CASSRGLALDEQYF. The whole variable domain, remainder taken from reference TRBV5-4 and TRBJ2-7, is ETGVTQSPTHLIKTRGQQVTLRCSSQSGHNTVSWYQQALGQGPQFIFQYYREEENGRGNFPPRFSGLQFPNYSSELNVNALELDDSALYLCASSRGLALDEQYFGPGTRLTVT.

The chain combines TRBV4-2 with TRBJ1-1; D gene unclear. Germline V gene sequence: CDR1 LGHNA, CDR2 YNFKEQ. Trimming shortened V by 0 bases and J by 6 bases, and 5 bases separated the two germline ends. This CDR3 is 12 amino acids long. The CDR3 sequence is CASSQDFAEAFF. In DNA form, the CDR3 reads TGTGCCAGCAGCCAAGATTTCGCTGAAGCTTTCTTT.

The chain carries TRBV6-5 and TRBJ2-7; D remains unclear. The CDR3 loop spans 13 amino acids. The V end lost 6 bases, the J end lost 2 bases, and 11 bases lay between the germline ends. Germline CDR1 MNHEY, CDR2 SVGAGI. Here the CDR3 DNA reads TGTGCCAGCAGGCTCGGCGGAGCCTACGAGCAGTACTTC. It specifies CASRLGGAYEQYF.

This chain joins TRBV15 and TRBJ2-7, with D maybe TRBD1 (5 bases). Germline CDR1 is LNHNV and CDR2 is YYDKDF (reference sequence). Trimming cost V 0 bases and J 5 bases, with 5 bases left between them. The length of the CDR3 is 12 residues. CDR3 region: CATSRDRDEQYF. CDR3 DNA: TGTGCCACCAGCAGAGACAGGGACGAGCAGTACTTC.

The chain employs TRBV4-2 and TRBJ2-3, with 11 bases identical to TRBD2. Trimming cost V 2 bases and J 2 bases; bases outside gene matches: 12. The CDR3 is made up of 19 amino acids. The germline CDR1 and CDR2 sequences are LGHNA and YNFKEQ. The DNA for the CDR3 is TGTGCCAGCAGCCAATCTTTGGGACCTAGCGGGGGGTCCACAGATACGCAGTATTTT. It yields the protein CASSQSLGPSGGSTDTQYF.

This chain connects TRBV27 to TRBJ2-7; the D gene is possibly TRBD1 (6 bases). Deletions cut 4 bases from V and 3 bases from J, with 10 bases between. The CDR3 has 13 residues. Germline loops: CDR1 MNHEY, CDR2 SMNVEV (reference sequence). The CDR3 region is CASSWAGDYEQYF. The CDR3 coding sequence is TGTGCCAGCAGTTGGGCAGGGGACTACGAGCAGTACTTC.

The V call is TRBV6-5, the J call TRBJ1-1; unclear D gene. This CDR3 spans 13 amino acids. The V end lost 2 bases, the J end lost 6 bases, and 10 bases lay between the germline ends. CDR1 and CDR2 from the germline V gene are MNHEY and SVGAGI. CDR3 residues: CASSYEGGAEAFF. Written as DNA, the CDR3 is TGTGCCAGCAGTTACGAGGGTGGGGCTGAAGCTTTCTTT.

This chain uses TRBV19 with TRBJ1-2, with 7 bases aligning to TRBD1. Germline CDR1 reads LNHDA; CDR2 reads SQIVND (reference sequence). V was pared by 7 bases and J by 4 bases, with 12 bases of the junction left unmatched. The CDR3 totals 15 residues. The CDR3 DNA reads as TGTGCCAGTACCAGCTGGGACAGCCGATCCTATGGCTACACCTTC. Protein: CASTSWDSRSYGYTF.

V usage is TRBV2 and J usage is TRBJ1-2; D uncertain. V lost 5 bases, J lost 5 bases, and 6 bases lay in between. Per the germline V gene, CDR1 is SNHLY and CDR2 is FYNNEI. The CDR3 extends over 11 amino acids. In nucleotides, the CDR3 is TGTGCCAGCAGTACTACATATGGCTACACCTTC. As protein: CASSTTYGYTF.

The rearrangement links TRBV5-1 to TRBJ2-1; 7 bases align to TRBD2. The CDR3 sequence is 16 residues long. The V gene end was trimmed by 2 bases and the J gene end by 8 bases; junction bases not matched to a gene: 13. Looked up from germline, CDR1 is SGHRS and CDR2 is YFSETQ. CDR3 sequence (DNA): TGCGCCAGCAGCTTCTCCGGGACCCAGCGGGACCATGAGCAGTTCTTC. Its translation is CASSFSGTQRDHEQFF.

The chain uses TRBV5-1 and TRBJ2-5, with D maybe TRBD1 (5 bases). CDR1 is SGHRS, CDR2 YFSETQ, per germline. This CDR3 contains 17 residues. Deletions cut 4 bases from V and 2 bases from J, with 21 bases between. CDR3: CASSRIFLPGNQETQYF. DNA of the CDR3: TGCGCCAGCAGCCGAATATTTCTCCCAGGGAATCAAGAGACCCAGTACTTC. Full variable domain (remainder filled in from reference TRBV5-1 and TRBJ2-5): KAGVTQTPRYLIKTRGQQVTLSCSPISGHRSVSWYQQTPGQGLQFLFEYFSETQRNKGNFPGRFSGRQFSNSRSEMNVSTLELGDSALYLCASSRIFLPGNQETQYFGPGTRLLVL.

The rearrangement links TRBV2 to TRBJ2-1; 8 bases match TRBD1. Germline assignment: CDR1 SNHLY and CDR2 FYNNEI. J was trimmed by 1 base and V by 5 bases; bases with no gene match: 16. There are 19 residues in the CDR3. The CDR3, as DNA: TGTGCCAGCAGTCCCCATCATCTCGAACAGGGGGAATCCTACAATGAGCAGTTCTTC. It encodes CASSPHHLEQGESYNEQFF.

The chain links TRBV27 to TRBJ2-3; 7 positions agree with TRBD2. Germline values: CDR1 MNHEY, CDR2 SMNVEV (reference sequence). The V gene end was trimmed by 4 bases and the J gene end by 0 bases; junction bases not matched to a gene: 4. There are 15 residues in the CDR3. CDR3 nucleotide sequence: TGTGCCAGCAGTTCGCGGGGGACTAGCACAGATACGCAGTATTTT. Amino acid sequence: CASSSRGTSTDTQYF.

The J gene is TRBJ2-3, the V gene TRBV28, with D tentatively TRBD1 (5 bases). V was trimmed by 5 bases and J by 0 bases, leaving 12 bases between them. CDR3 size: 15 residues. Germline values: CDR1 MDHEN, CDR2 SYDVKM. CDR3 loop: CASSPYRGSTDTQYF. CDR3 nucleotide sequence: TGTGCCAGCAGTCCCTATAGGGGTAGCACAGATACGCAGTATTTT.